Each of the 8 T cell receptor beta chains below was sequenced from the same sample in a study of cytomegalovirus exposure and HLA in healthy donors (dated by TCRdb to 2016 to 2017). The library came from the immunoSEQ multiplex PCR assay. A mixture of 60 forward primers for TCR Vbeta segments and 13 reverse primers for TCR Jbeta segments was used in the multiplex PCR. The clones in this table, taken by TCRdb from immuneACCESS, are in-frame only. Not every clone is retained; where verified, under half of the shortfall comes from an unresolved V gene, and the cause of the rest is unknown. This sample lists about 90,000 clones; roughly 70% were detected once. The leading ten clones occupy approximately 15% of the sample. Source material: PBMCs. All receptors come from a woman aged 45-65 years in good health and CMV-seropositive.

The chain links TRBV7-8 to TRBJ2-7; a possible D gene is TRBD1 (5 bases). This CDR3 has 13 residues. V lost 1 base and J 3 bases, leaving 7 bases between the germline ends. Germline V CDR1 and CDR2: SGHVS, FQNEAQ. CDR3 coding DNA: TGTGCCAGCAGCTTAGAGGGGTACTACGAGCAGTACTTC. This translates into CASSLEGYYEQYF.

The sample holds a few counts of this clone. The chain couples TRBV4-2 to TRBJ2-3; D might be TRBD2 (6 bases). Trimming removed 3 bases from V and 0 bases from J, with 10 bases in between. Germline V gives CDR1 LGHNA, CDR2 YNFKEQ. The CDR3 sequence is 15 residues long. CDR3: CASSQSSASTDTQYF. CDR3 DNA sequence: TGTGCCAGCAGCCAGTCTAGCGCTAGCACAGATACGCAGTATTTT.

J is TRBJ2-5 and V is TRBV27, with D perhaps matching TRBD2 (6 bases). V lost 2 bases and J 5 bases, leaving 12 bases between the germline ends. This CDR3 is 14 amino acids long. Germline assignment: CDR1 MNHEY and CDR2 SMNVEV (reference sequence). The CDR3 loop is CASSLLAYRETQYF. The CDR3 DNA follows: TGTGCCAGCAGTTTACTAGCGTACCGGGAGACCCAGTACTTC.

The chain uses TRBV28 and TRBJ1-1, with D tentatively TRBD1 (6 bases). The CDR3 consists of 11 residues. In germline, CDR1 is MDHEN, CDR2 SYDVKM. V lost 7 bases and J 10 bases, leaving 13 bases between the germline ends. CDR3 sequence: CASKGVSGAFF. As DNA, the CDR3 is TGTGCCAGCAAGGGGGTCAGCGGAGCTTTCTTT.

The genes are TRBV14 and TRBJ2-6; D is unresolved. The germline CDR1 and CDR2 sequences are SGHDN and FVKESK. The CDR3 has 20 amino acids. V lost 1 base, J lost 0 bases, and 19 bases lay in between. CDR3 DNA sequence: TGTGCCAGCAGCCAAGTATCGCGTGCCGCTTTGCGCTCTGGGGCCAACGTCCTGACTTTC. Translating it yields CASSQVSRAALRSGANVLTF.

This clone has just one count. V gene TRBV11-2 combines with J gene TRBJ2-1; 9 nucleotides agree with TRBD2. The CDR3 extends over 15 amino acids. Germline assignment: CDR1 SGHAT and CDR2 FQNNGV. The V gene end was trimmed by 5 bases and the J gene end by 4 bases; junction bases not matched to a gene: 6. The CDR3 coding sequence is TGTGCCAGCAGCAAGGGTAGCGGGAGTTACAATGAGCAGTTCTTC. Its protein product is CASSKGSGSYNEQFF.

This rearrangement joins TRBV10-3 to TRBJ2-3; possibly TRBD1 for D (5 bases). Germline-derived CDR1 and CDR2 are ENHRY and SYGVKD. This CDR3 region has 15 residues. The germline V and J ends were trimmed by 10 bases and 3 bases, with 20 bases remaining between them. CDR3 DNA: TGTGCCAGTCGTAGGCAGGGTGTTATGACAGATACGCAGTATTTT. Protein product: CASRRQGVMTDTQYF.

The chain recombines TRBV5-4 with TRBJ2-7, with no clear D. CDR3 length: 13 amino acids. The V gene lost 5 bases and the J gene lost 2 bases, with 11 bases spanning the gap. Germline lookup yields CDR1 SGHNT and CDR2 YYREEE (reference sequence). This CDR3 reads CASRSEFPYEQYF. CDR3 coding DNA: TGTGCCAGCAGGAGCGAGTTCCCCTACGAGCAGTACTTC.